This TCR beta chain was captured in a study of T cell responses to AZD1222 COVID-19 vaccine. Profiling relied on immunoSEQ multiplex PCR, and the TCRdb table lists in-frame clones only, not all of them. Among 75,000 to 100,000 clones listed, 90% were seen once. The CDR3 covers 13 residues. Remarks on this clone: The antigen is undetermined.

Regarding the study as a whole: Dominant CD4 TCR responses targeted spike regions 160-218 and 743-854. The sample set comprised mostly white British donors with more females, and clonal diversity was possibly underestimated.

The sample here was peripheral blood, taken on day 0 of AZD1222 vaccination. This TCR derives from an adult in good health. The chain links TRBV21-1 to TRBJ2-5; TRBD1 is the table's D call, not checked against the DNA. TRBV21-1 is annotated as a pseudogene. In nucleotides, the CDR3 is TGTGCCAGCAGCCGCCGACAGAGAGAGACCCAGTACTTC. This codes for CASSRRQRETQYF.